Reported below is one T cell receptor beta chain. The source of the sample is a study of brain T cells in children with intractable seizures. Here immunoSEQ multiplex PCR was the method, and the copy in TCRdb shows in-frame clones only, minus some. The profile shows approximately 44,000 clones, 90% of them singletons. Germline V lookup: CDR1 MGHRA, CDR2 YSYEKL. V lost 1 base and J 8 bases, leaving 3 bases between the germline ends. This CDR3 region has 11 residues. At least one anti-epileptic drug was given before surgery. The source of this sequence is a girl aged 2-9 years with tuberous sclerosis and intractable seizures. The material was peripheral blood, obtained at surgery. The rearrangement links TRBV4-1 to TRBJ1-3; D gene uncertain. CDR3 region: CASSQGDTIYF. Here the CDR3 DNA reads TGCGCCAGCAGCCAAGGAGACACCATATATTTT.